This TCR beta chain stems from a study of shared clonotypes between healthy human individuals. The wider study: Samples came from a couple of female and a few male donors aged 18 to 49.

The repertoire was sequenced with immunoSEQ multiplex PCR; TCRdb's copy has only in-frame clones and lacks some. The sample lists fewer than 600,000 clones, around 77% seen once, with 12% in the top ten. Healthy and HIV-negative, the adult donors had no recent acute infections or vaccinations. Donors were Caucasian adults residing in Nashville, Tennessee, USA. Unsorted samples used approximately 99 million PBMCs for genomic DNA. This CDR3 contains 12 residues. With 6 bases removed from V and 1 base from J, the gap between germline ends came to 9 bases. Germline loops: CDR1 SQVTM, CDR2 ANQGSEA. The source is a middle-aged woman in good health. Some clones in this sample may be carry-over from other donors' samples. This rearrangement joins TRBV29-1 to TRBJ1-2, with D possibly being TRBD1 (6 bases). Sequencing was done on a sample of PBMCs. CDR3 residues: CSVGGNNYGYTF. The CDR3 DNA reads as TGCAGCGTCGGGGGCAATAACTATGGCTACACCTTC.